Each of the 11 T cell receptor beta chains below was sequenced from the same sample in a study of T-cell memory formation after mild COVID-19. MiXCR was run by TCRdb on the 5' RACE reads, yielding one entry per CDR3 protein. The table includes over 350,000 distinct CDR3 sequences, about 15% detected once. The sequenced material came from PBMCs or a T cell subset sorted from them (not recorded which). The receptors here all came from a man between 18 and 35 years old who had mild COVID-19 (a few samples of this study predate the infection). Cell type and time point are not known.

V usage is TRBV6-6 and J usage is TRBJ1-2, with D possibly matching TRBD1 (5 bases). The CDR3 contains 14 residues. Trimming removed 6 bases from V and 7 bases from J, with 18 bases in between. The germline V gene encodes CDR1 MNHNY and CDR2 SVGAGI (reference sequence). The CDR3 reads CASRCWTNFCGYTF. DNA of the CDR3: TGTGCCAGCAGATGCTGGACAAATTTCTGTGGCTACACCTTC.

This chain uses TRBV29-1 with TRBJ1-1, with unresolved D. The CDR3 consists of 12 residues. V was pared by 4 bases and J by 1 base, with 7 bases between. Germline CDR1 reads SQVTM; CDR2 reads ANQGSEA. CDR3 residues: CSVARQNTEAFF. The CDR3 nucleotides read TGCAGCGTTGCCCGACAGAACACTGAAGCTTTCTTT.

This chain connects TRBV6-5 to TRBJ1-6; weak D call: TRBD1 (5 bases). In germline, CDR1 is MNHEY, CDR2 SVGAGI. V lost 2 bases to trimming and J lost 7 bases, with 15 bases between them. This CDR3 is 16 amino acids long. The CDR3 region has the DNA TGTGCCAGCAGTTACGATCAGGACGGGGGGAATTCACCCCTCCACTTT. This codes for CASSYDQDGGNSPLHF.

The chain has TRBV6-5 and TRBJ2-1; 10 bases map to TRBD2. Germline-derived CDR1 and CDR2 are MNHEY and SVGAGI. This CDR3 has 15 amino acids. V trimming: 4 bases; J trimming: 8 bases; junction bases outside the gene matches: 8. The CDR3 is CASSSAGGPWDEQFF. For the CDR3, the DNA is TGTGCCAGCAGTTCAGCGGGGGGGCCGTGGGATGAGCAGTTCTTC.

This clonotype appeared a few times. The gene calls are TRBV4-3 and TRBJ2-7, with no clear D. CDR1 LGHNA and CDR2 YSLEER come from the germline V gene. Trimming removed 0 bases at V and 6 bases at J, with 9 bases between. CDR3 size: 13 residues. The CDR3: CASSQDLLIEQYF. The DNA for the CDR3 is TGCGCCAGCAGCCAAGATCTCTTAATCGAGCAGTACTTC.

A few counts support this clonotype. This chain joins TRBV20-1 and TRBJ2-7; D is unresolved. Germline CDR1 reads DFQATT; CDR2 reads SNEGSKA (reference sequence). V dropped 3 bases and J dropped 3 bases, with 15 bases sitting between them. The CDR3 contains 14 residues. The CDR3 sequence is CSASPVDGVYEQYV. In DNA, the CDR3 is TGCAGTGCTAGCCCCGTTGACGGAGTCTACGAGCAGTACGTC.

This clonotype was seen more than once but under ten times. The chain recombines TRBV28 with TRBJ2-7; the D gene is possibly TRBD1 (6 bases). Trimming left V 6 bases short and J 2 bases short, with 17 bases between. This CDR3 spans 15 amino acids. Germline CDR1 and CDR2: MDHEN and SYDVKM. Here the CDR3 DNA reads TGTGCCAGCAGGACAACAGGGAAGTCTCCCTACGAGCAGTACGTC. Its protein is CASRTTGKSPYEQYV.

This clonotype was recorded at least ten times. This chain joins TRBV5-1 and TRBJ2-2; TRBD1 agrees at 7 bases. CDR3 length: 16 residues. Germline CDR1 reads SGHRS; CDR2 reads YFSETQ. V was pared by 0 bases and J by 6 bases, with 8 bases of the junction left unmatched. In DNA, the CDR3 is TGCGCCAGCAGCTTGGCCCGGGACAGCCCTTCCGGGGAGCTGTTTTTT. This codes for CASSLARDSPSGELFF.

The chain has TRBV12-3 or TRBV12-4 and TRBJ1-1, with a tentative D call TRBD1 (5 bases). Trimming took 8 bases from V and 2 from J, leaving 12 bases between them. The CDR3 is 13 residues long. The CDR3 DNA reads TGTGCCAGCTCGTTGTGGGACAACACTGAAGCTTTCTTT. As protein: CASSLWDNTEAFF.

The chain couples TRBV30 to TRBJ1-1; D unresolved. Germline V gene lookup returns CDR1 GTSNPN and CDR2 SVGIG (reference sequence). Trimming removed 0 bases from V and 8 bases from J, with 16 bases in between. This CDR3 spans 14 amino acids. CDR3 DNA sequence: TGTGCCTGGAGTGTACCGGCACCCGGAGCCGAAGCTTTCTTT. Its translation is CAWSVPAPGAEAFF. The variable domain in full, completed from reference TRBV30 and TRBJ1-1, reads SQTIHQWPATLVQPVGSPLSLECTVEGTSNPNLYWYRQAAGRGLQLLFYSVGIGQISSEVPQNLSASRPQDRQFILSSKKLLLSDSGFYLCAWSVPAPGAEAFFGQGTRLTVV.

This chain uses TRBV5-1 with TRBJ1-1; 7 positions agree with TRBD1. V dropped 4 bases and J dropped 0; count of bases not matched to a gene: 6. The CDR3 consists of 15 residues. The germline V gene encodes CDR1 SGHRS and CDR2 YFSETQ. For the CDR3, the DNA is TGCGCCAGCAGCGGGGGACAGACCATGAACACTGAAGCTTTCTTT. It encodes CASSGGQTMNTEAFF. The full variable domain, in which reference TRBV5-1 and TRBJ1-1 provide the parts outside the CDR3, is KAGVTQTPRYLIKTRGQQVTLSCSPISGHRSVSWYQQTPGQGLQFLFEYFSETQRNKGNFPGRFSGRQFSNSRSEMNVSTLELGDSALYLCASSGGQTMNTEAFFGQGTRLTVV.